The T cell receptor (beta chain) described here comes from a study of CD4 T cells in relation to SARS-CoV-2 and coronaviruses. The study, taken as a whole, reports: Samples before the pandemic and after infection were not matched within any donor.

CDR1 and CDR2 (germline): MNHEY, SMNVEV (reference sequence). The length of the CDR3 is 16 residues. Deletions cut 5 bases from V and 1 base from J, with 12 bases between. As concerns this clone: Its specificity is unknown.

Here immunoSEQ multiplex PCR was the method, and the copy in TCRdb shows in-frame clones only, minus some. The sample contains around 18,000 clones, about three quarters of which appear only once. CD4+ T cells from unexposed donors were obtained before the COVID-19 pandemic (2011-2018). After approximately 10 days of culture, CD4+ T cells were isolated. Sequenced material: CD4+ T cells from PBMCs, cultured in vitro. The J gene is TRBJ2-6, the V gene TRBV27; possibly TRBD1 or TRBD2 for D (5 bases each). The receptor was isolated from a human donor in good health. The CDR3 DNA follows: TGTGCCAGCAGTCCCCGGGGCAGGTCTGGGGCCAACGTCCTGACTTTC. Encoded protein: CASSPRGRSGANVLTF.